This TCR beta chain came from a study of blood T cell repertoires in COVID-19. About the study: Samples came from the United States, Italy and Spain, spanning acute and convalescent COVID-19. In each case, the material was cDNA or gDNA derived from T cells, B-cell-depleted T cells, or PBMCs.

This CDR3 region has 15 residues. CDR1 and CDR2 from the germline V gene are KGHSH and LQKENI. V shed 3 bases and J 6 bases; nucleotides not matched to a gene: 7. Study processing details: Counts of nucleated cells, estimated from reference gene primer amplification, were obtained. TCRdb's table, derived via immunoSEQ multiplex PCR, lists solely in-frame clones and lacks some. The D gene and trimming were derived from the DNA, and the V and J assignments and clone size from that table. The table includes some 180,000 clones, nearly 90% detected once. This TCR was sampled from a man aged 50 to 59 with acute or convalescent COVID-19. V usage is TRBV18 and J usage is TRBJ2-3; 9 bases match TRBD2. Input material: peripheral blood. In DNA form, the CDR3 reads TGTGCCAGCTCACCTGGCGGGGGGGCCGCGGATACGCAGTATTTT. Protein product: CASSPGGGAADTQYF.